This T cell receptor (beta chain) was observed in a study of regulatory T cells in long-lasting Graves disease (dated by TCRdb to 2020 to 2022). For the study in its entirety: In the newly diagnosed Graves' disease group, patients had been taking antithyroid drugs for less than 3 months. This study used TCR sequencing and RNA sequencing of peripheral blood to compare persistent Graves' disease patients against newly diagnosed Graves' disease patients. The study was registered as a clinical trial and conducted in China. A total of roughly 35 samples were covered by TCR sequencing, comprising about 13 persistent and around 20 newly diagnosed Graves' disease patients. Study-wide findings and limitations: Persistent patients shared more public clonotypes among themselves (over 2,500) than newly diagnosed patients did (about 970). The small sample size was acknowledged by the authors as a limitation that may reduce accuracy. Sequencing and analysis were limited to the TCR beta chain. Compared with newly diagnosed patients, patients with persistent Graves' disease had lower TCR Shannon entropy and fewer highly expanded clones, which suggests clonal expansion. Because the primary lesion, thyroid tissue, could not be accessed, the study looked at peripheral blood alone. Persistent disease showed preferential use of TRBV28, TRBJ1-2 and TRBJ2-5, whereas newly diagnosed disease favored TRBV20-1 and TRBJ2-1.

Library preparation used multiplex PCR. Reads for this sample came from an Illumina HiSeq 4000. CDR3 regions were amplified by Arm-PCR with iRepertoire HTBI primers to construct TCR beta libraries. Before sequencing, the PCR products went through gel purification. The authors' analysis ran thus. A total of roughly 58 TRBV and approximately 13 TRBJ segments were identified across samples and were used for gene usage analysis of CDR3 amino acid clonotypes. COPE and FqMerger were used to merge filtered high-quality paired reads into contigs. BLAST was used to align contigs to the IMGT TRBV, TRBD and TRBJ reference genes, and CDR3 was defined following IMGT. Any clonotype with a frequency above 0.1% was classified as a highly expanded clone. Shannon entropy was used to measure repertoire diversity, and the Gini coefficient was used to measure V-J evenness. Public clonotypes were defined as clonotypes shared by more than one individual. Through fastp at Q25 and MiXCR, TCRdb rebuilt clones from the public reads, retaining in-frame beta chains. Identical CDR3 proteins give one entry, which carries the most common genes and DNA. The V and J calls follow TCRdb's processing rather than the paper's. The sample table shows 400,000 to 550,000 distinct CDR3 sequences, and over 15% are seen once. The ten largest make up around 23% of the sample.

Deletion took 0 bases off V and 4 bases off J, with a span of 13 bases between the germline ends. The CDR3 goes from the cysteine to the phenylalanine over 15 residues. Left in the record is the CDR3 DNA by itself, 45 bases read in frame from the first base. The germline V gene (reference sequence) gives CDR1 as LNHNV and CDR2 as YYDKDF. This clonotype appeared a few times. Its cognate antigen has yet to be identified. Base-call qualities are not available, and no considerably larger clone is one nucleotide away. What the time point label conveys for this sample: newly diagnosed GD, antithyroid drugs for less than 3 months. RNA was extracted from PBMCs in TRIzol for both TCR sequencing and RNA sequencing. Graves' disease was diagnosed according to American Thyroid Association guidelines. The patients came from an endocrinology department in Xi'an, China. Each patient gave about 10 milliliters of peripheral blood, collected in an EDTA anticoagulant tube. PBMCs were isolated by Ficoll Paque Plus density gradient separation without further T cell sorting. An Agilent 2100 Bioanalyzer and agarose gel were used to check RNA quality, while a NanoDrop 2000 measured RNA concentration.

These data are also associated with another study on T cells in Graves' hyperthyroidism and ophthalmopathy. The second source states: Graves' hyperthyroidism was defined as stable when no progression to ophthalmopathy occurred over 18 months of follow-up. Hyperthyroidism patients were aged 18 to 65 years and newly diagnosed, with disease duration of less than 2 months. Exclusion was applied to patients with uncontrolled infections, other autoimmune diseases, pregnancy or lactation. Clinical symptoms, serum thyroxine and TRAb, thyroid ultrasound, and orbital computed tomography formed the basis for the diagnoses. For the first round of RT-PCR on the TCR CDR3, the HTBI primer set was used together with the Qiagen OneStep RT-PCR kit. Blood samples also contained most of the expanded thyroid clonotypes (frequency above 0.001), which suggests that blood repertoires may reflect thyroid immune responses. A model built on a 13 V-J signature distinguished ophthalmopathy from stable hyperthyroidism, reaching 85% to 90% sensitivity and 81.08% specificity in cross-validation and 80%/75% in testing. In validation, the model predicted progression to ophthalmopathy a median of roughly 6.2 months before onset, with around 70% sensitivity and about 75% specificity. To identify TCR V-J signatures that set the groups apart, the researchers used a discovery cohort of roughly 100 patients, made up of under 50 with Graves' ophthalmopathy and 57 with stable Graves' hyperthyroidism. Whether ophthalmopathy could be predicted prospectively was tested in an independent validation cohort made up of roughly 20 hyperthyroidism patients plus 17 patients who later progressed to ophthalmopathy. The approximately 90 discovery patients were randomly split 7:3 into training and test sets. In addition, the study compared T-cell repertoires in thyroid tissue and in blood from about six Graves' hyperthyroidism patients. After blood sampling, hyperthyroidism patients were treated with methimazole at a starting dose of 30 mg daily, and ophthalmopathy patients were treated with high-dose intravenous methylprednisolone. Libraries were constructed in a second round of multiplex PCR, after which size selection and purification were performed. Libraries were sequenced paired-end with 100 bp reads on an Illumina HiSeq2000. Raw data were processed with SOAPnuke, discarding reads with adapters, uncalled bases, mean Phred below 15, or no exact constant-primer or identifier match. COPE v1.2.5 was used to merge high-quality paired reads, and clonotypes were defined as unique nucleotide sequences. MiTCR v1.1 was used to align clonotypes to the IMGT TRBV, TRBD and TRBJ reference segments. Only V-J combinations with frequency above 0.0001, covering 99% to 99.2% of repertoires, were analysed. A TCS score was defined as the ratio between F50 (clonal expansion) and ExV (chaos), using BLOSUM62-based TCRdist between CDR3 peptides within each V-J. Welch's t-statistics and random forest reduced fewer than 550 V-J features to 13, which were used in a naive Bayes classifier (R e1071). No statistical method was used to set the sample size in advance, and investigators knew the group allocation. The paper describes TCR Vbeta CDR3 sequencing of 135 peripheral blood samples, made up of about 40 ophthalmopathy patients, approximately 73 hyperthyroidism patients and 17 progressor patients.

Sample: peripheral blood mononuclear cells (PBMCs), taken at new diagnosis, from a patient treated with antithyroid drugs. The rearrangement joined TRBV15 to TRBJ2-7; no D gene can be assigned with confidence. The TCR sequence derives from a woman aged 18-30 years with Graves disease. Donor details come from another sample of the same person, matched by shared clones. The CDR3: CATSRDSETLYEQYF. The nucleotide sequence is TGTGCCACCAGCAGAGATTCGGAGACACTGTACGAGCAGTACTTC.